These 5 T cell receptor beta chains were sequenced from one sample in a study of shared clonotypes between healthy human individuals. Method: immunoSEQ multiplex PCR; TCRdb's copy keeps in-frame clones and lacks some. The table lists 800,000 or so clones, around 96% of them singletons, with about 0.25% in the top ten. Naive CD8 cells lacked CD45RO, underwent positive selection for CCR7 and left out terminally differentiated effector memory CD45RA+ cells. Sequencing was done on a sample of naive CD8+ T cells sorted from blood. The receptors originated from a young man in good health.

This chain joins TRBV19 and TRBJ2-7, with 7 bases fitting TRBD1. The CDR3 consists of 13 residues. With 3 bases clipped from V and 2 bases from J, the junction kept 1 base outside the gene matches. Germline V CDR1 and CDR2: LNHDA, SQIVND (reference sequence). CDR3: CASSIDRAYEQYF. The CDR3 bases are TGTGCCAGTAGTATCGACAGGGCCTACGAGCAGTACTTC.

In this sample, this clone turned up once. The V call is TRBV5-1, the J call TRBJ1-2; D is unclear. CDR1 and CDR2 from the germline V gene are SGHRS and YFSETQ. CDR3 length: 13 amino acids. Trimming removed 1 base from V and 5 bases from J, with 9 bases in between. The CDR3 region has the DNA TGCGCCAGCAGCTTGACCCCCTCTTATGGCTACACCTTC. This codes for CASSLTPSYGYTF.

The J gene is TRBJ1-2, the V gene TRBV5-6; TRBD1 is a possible D gene (5 bases). This CDR3 is built from 13 residues. Trimming cost V 5 bases and J 7 bases, with 15 bases left between them. Germline V gene sequence: CDR1 SGHDT, CDR2 YYEEEE. The CDR3 is CASSTRGSLGYTF. The CDR3 DNA reads TGTGCCAGCAGTACGAGGGGCTCTCTTGGCTACACCTTC. The whole variable domain, remainder taken from reference TRBV5-6 and TRBJ1-2, is DAGVTQSPTHLIKTRGQQVTLRCSPKSGHDTVSWYQQALGQGPQFIFQYYEEEERQRGNFPDRFSGHQFPNYSSELNVNALLLGDSALYLCASSTRGSLGYTFGSGTRLTVV.

The chain carries TRBV10-2 and TRBJ2-7, with a possible D match to TRBD2 (7 bases). Germline CDR1 is WSHSY and CDR2 is SAAADI. The CDR3 length is 13 residues. V was clipped by 3 bases and J by 5 bases, with 11 bases between them. The DNA of the CDR3 is TGCGCCAGCAGTGAAGGGGGGGTCCACGAGCAGTACTTC. Protein sequence: CASSEGGVHEQYF.

About this clone: Other DNA variants within this sample encode the same CDR3. The chain recombines TRBV7-6 with TRBJ2-7, with TRBD2 matching 11 bases. The CDR3 has 15 amino acids. From germline, CDR1 is SGHVS and CDR2 FNYEAQ. V gave up 5 bases and J gave up 1 base; unmatched junction bases: 4. Written as DNA, the CDR3 is TGTGCCAGCAGCCGAGGGACTAGCGGATCCTACGAGCAGTACTTC. Encoded protein: CASSRGTSGSYEQYF.